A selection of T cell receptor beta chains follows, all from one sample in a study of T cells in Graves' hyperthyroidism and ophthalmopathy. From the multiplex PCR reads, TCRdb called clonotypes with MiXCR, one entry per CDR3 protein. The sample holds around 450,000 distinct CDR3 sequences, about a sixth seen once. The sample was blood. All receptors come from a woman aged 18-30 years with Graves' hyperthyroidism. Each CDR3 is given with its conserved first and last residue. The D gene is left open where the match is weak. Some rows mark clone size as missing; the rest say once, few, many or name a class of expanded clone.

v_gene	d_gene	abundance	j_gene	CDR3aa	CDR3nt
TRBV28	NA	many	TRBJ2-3	CASEFSSTDTQYF	TGTGCCAGCGAGTTTTCGTCCACAGATACGCAGTATTTT
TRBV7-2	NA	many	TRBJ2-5	CASSRIRGAGAETQYF	TGTGCCAGCAGCCGCATCCGGGGGGCTGGGGCGGAGACCCAGTACTTC
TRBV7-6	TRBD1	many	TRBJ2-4	CASSLGQGDIQYF	TGTGCCAGCAGCTTAGGGCAGGGGGACATTCAGTACTTC
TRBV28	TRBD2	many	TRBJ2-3	CASSWEGRGTDTQYF	TGTGCCAGCAGTTGGGAGGGGCGGGGCACAGATACGCAGTATTTT
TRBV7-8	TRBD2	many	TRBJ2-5	CASSWGGTSGETQYF	TGTGCCAGCAGCTGGGGGGGGACTAGCGGGGAGACCCAGTACTTC
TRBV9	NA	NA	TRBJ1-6	CASSVGSRGDSPLHF	TGTGCCAGCAGCGTAGGGAGCAGGGGTGATTCACCCCTCCACTTT
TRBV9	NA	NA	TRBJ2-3	CASSVAAGGSGDTQYF	TGTGCCAGCAGCGTAGCCGCCGGGGGTAGCGGAGATACGCAGTATTTT
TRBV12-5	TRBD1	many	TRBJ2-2	CASGRNRGWVDTGELFF	TGTGCTAGTGGTCGAAACAGGGGATGGGTAGACACCGGGGAGCTGTTTTTT
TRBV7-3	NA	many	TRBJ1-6	CASSLGPRGANSPLHF	TGTGCCAGCAGCTTAGGGCCAAGAGGCGCTAATTCACCCCTCCACTTT
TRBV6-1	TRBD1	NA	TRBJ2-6	CASSPQTGGSGANVLTF	TGTGCCAGCAGTCCTCAGACAGGGGGCTCTGGGGCCAACGTCCTGACTTTC
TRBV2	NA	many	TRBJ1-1	CASSEGLGGNTEAFF	TGTGCCAGCAGTGAAGGCCTTGGCGGGAACACTGAAGCTTTCTTT
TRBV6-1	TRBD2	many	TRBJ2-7	CASSTTGTSGLSSYEQYF	TGTGCCAGCAGTACGACCGGGACTAGCGGGTTAAGCTCCTACGAGCAGTACTTC
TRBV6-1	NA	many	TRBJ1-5	CASSEAGGSQPQHF	TGTGCCAGCAGTGAAGCGGGGGGATCCCAGCCCCAGCATTTT
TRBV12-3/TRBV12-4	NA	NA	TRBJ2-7	CASSSLYRDGLVEQYF	TGTGCCAGCAGTTCCCTTTACCGGGACGGGCTCGTAGAGCAGTACTTC
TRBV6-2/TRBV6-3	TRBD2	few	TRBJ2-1	CASSYTLAGYEQFF	TGTGCCAGCAGTTACACACTAGCGGGCTATGAGCAGTTCTTC
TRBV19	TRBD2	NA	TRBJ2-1	CASRISPADGGFDEQFF	TGTGCCAGTAGGATATCGCCCGCGGACGGGGGGTTTGATGAGCAGTTCTTC
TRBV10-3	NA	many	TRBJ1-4	CAISERSTNEKLFF	TGTGCCATCAGTGAGCGGTCAACTAATGAAAAACTGTTTTTT
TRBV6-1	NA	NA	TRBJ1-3	CASIPAGGIGNTIYF	TGTGCCAGCATCCCGGCGGGGGGGATTGGAAACACCATATATTTT
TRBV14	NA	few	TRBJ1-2	CASSQVPGNYGYTF	TGTGCCAGCAGCCAAGTCCCGGGTAACTATGGCTACACCTTC
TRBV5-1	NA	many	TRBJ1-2	CASSLTHPQDGYTF	TGCGCCAGCAGCTTGACCCACCCACAGGATGGCTACACCTTC
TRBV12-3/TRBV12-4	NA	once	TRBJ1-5	CASSFGSVNQPQHF	TGTGCCAGCAGTTTCGGCAGCGTCAATCAGCCCCAGCATTTT
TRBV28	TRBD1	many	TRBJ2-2	CASRLGQANTGELFF	TGTGCCAGCAGGTTGGGACAGGCGAACACCGGGGAGCTGTTTTTT
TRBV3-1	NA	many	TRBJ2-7	CASSPARGRYEQYF	TGTGCCAGCAGCCCGGCACGGGGGCGATACGAGCAGTACTTC
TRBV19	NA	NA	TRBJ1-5	CASRGNQPQHF	TGTGCCAGCCGGGGTAATCAGCCCCAGCATTTT
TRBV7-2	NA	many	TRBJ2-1	CASSLTGKRNEQFF	TGTGCCAGCAGCCTAACAGGGAAGAGGAATGAGCAGTTCTTC
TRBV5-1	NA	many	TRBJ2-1	CASSYNRAHNEQFF	TGCGCCAGCAGCTACAACAGGGCCCACAATGAGCAGTTCTTC
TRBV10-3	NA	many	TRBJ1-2	CAISEGSSLEYGYTF	TGTGCCATCAGTGAAGGCTCCTCCCTTGAGTATGGCTACACCTTC
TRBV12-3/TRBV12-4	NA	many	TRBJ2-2	CASSRGLPAVGAGELFF	TGTGCCAGCAGTCGCGGCCTCCCCGCCGTGGGGGCCGGGGAGCTGTTTTTT
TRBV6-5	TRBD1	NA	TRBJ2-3	CASSYSLGQVSTDTQYF	TGTGCCAGCAGTTACTCCTTGGGACAGGTTAGCACAGATACGCAGTATTTT
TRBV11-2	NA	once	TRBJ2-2	CASSLDRGLASTGELFF	TGTGCCAGCAGCCTGGACAGGGGACTAGCGAGCACCGGGGAGCTGTTTTTT
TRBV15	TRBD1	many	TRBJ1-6	CATSRERTGSHYNSPLHF	TGTGCCACCAGCAGAGAAAGGACAGGGAGCCACTATAATTCACCCCTCCACTTT
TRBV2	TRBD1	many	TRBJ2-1	CASSEDRGSYNEQFF	TGTGCCAGCAGTGAAGACAGGGGCTCCTACAATGAGCAGTTCTTC
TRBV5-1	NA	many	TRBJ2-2	CASSLSGTGELFF	TGCGCCAGCAGCTTGTCGGGTACCGGGGAGCTGTTTTTT
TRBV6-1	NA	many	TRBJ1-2	CASSQENYGYTF	TGTGCCAGCAGTCAGGAGAACTATGGCTACACCTTC
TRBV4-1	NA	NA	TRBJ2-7	CASSPSGAPLTYEQYF	TGCGCCAGCAGCCCCAGTGGGGCACCTCTGACCTACGAGCAGTACTTC
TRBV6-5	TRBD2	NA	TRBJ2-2	CASSYSIAGVSGELFF	TGTGCCAGCAGTTACTCGATAGCGGGAGTATCCGGGGAGCTGTTTTTT
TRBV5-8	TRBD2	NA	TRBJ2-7	CASSLAPSGSYEQYF	TGTGCCAGCAGCTTGGCCCCTAGCGGTTCCTACGAGCAGTACTTC
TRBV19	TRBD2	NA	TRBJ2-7	CASSPRRDTSGSYEQYF	TGTGCCAGTAGTCCCCGACGAGACACTAGCGGCAGCTACGAGCAGTACTTC
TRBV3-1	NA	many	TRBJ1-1	CASSQGEVEGEAFF	TGTGCCAGCAGCCAAGGAGAAGTGGAGGGTGAAGCTTTCTTT
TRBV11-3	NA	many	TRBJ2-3	CASSDYRGTDTQYF	TGTGCCAGCAGCGACTACAGGGGCACAGATACGCAGTATTTT
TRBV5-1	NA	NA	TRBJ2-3	CASSLVFGTQYF	TGCGCCAGCAGCCTGGTTTTTGGAACGCAGTATTTT
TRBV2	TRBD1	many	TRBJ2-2	CAIRQGKNTGELFF	TGTGCCATTAGACAGGGAAAGAACACCGGGGAGCTGTTTTTT
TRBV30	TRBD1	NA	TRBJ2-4	CAWKGAAKNIQYF	TGTGCCTGGAAGGGGGCGGCCAAAAACATTCAGTACTTC
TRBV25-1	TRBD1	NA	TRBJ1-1	CASSDRQGKAFF	TGTGCCAGCAGTGATCGACAGGGAAAAGCTTTCTTT
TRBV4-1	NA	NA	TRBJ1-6	CASSQDSRARGNSPLHF	TGCGCCAGCAGCCAAGATTCCCGGGCCCGGGGTAATTCACCCCTCCACTTT
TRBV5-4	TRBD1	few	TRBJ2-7	CASSLAGTGIVEQYF	TGTGCCAGCAGCTTGGCCGGGACAGGGATAGTGGAGCAGTACTTC
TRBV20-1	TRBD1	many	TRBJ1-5	CSAREQGAYQPQHF	TGCAGTGCTAGGGAACAGGGGGCATATCAGCCCCAGCATTTT
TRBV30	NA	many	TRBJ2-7	CAWRPAGSKGEQYF	TGTGCCTGGAGGCCCGCAGGGTCTAAGGGCGAGCAGTACTTC
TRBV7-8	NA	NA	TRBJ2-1	CASSFVRLNEQFF	TGTGCCAGCAGCTTTGTGCGGCTCAATGAGCAGTTCTTC
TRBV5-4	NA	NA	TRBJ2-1	CASSHFPNEQFF	TGTGCCAGCAGCCATTTCCCCAATGAGCAGTTCTTC
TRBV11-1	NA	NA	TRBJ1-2	CASSLVPGGYTF	TGTGCCAGCAGCTTAGTGCCGGGGGGCTACACCTTC
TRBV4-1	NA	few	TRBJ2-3	CASSQGQWGQGDTQYF	TGCGCCAGCAGCCAAGGGCAGTGGGGTCAAGGGGATACGCAGTATTTT
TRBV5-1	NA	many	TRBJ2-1	CASSSLDNEQFF	TGCGCCAGCAGCTCACTGGACAATGAGCAGTTCTTC
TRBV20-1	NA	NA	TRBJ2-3	CSAREGGADTQYF	TGCAGTGCTAGAGAGGGGGGAGCGGATACGCAGTATTTT